This T cell receptor (beta chain) was recovered during a study of T cell responses to AZD1222 COVID-19 vaccine. Findings and limits, study-wide: Seropositive at baseline were only a handful of AZD1222 recipients.

In the case of this clone: Its specificity is not known.

The assay was immunoSEQ multiplex PCR, and TCRdb's table has in-frame clones only and misses some. The sample holds about 180,000 clones, approximately 94% seen once. This TCR came from an adult who received the AZD1222 COVID-19 vaccine. This material consisted of peripheral blood, taken 28 days after the second AZD1222 dose.

CDR3 loop: CASSLRGAGNQPQHF. Written as DNA, the CDR3 is TGTGCCAGCAGCTTAAGGGGGGCAGGCAATCAGCCCCAGCATTTT. This chain joins TRBV11-2 and TRBJ1-5, with D possibly matching TRBD1 (6 bases). V was trimmed by 2 bases and J by 2 bases, leaving 10 bases between them. CDR3 size: 15 residues. CDR1 is SGHAT, CDR2 FQNNGV, per germline.